The clone carrying this T cell receptor beta chain was recorded many times. Primed by a sample-barcoded 5' primer and a J-beta primer mix, a second PCR proceeded for 7 to 11 cycles. Tags on each cDNA molecule came from a template-switch adaptor with 12 random nucleotides. TCRdb itself ran the 5' RACE reads through MiXCR, one entry per CDR3 protein. The data hold about 800,000 distinct CDR3 sequences, with roughly 46% observed a single time. The entry originates in a study of blood T cells in healthy people across ages. Per germline, CDR1 ENHRY and CDR2 SYGVKD. CDR3 length: 15 residues. Trimming took 6 bases from V and 9 from J; bases not matched to a gene: 12.

Sequences were obtained from blood. The chain has TRBV10-3 and TRBJ2-1, with 9 bases identical to TRBD2. The TCR comes from a man older than 75 in good health. In nucleotides, the CDR3 is TGTGCCATCAGGGATAGCGGGAGTAAATGGGGTGAGCAGTTCTTC. Amino acid sequence: CAIRDSGSKWGEQFF.